This paragraph reports one TCR beta chain. The target antigen is unknown. Sequencing of DNA taken from cultured CD4+ T cells relied on the Oncomine TCR Beta short-read assay. Each CDR3 protein is one row after TCRdb ran MiXCR on the PCR reads. This sample carries approximately 13,000 distinct CDR3 sequences, over 50% of them seen once, and the ten largest clones take around 8.7%. This sample was taken from a study of vaccination and CD4 T cells after COVID-19. For the study at large: At a median 72 days (range 14 to 241) after dose two, post-vaccine samples were obtained.

Indicated treatment: 10-day PBMC culture with coronavirus spike peptide pools or control peptides (ViraFEST assay). ViraFEST sequenced TCRs after peptide-pool expansion of antigen-specific T cells. PCR-confirmed positives ranged from March to December 2020, preceding US Alpha, Beta and Delta variants. Trimming removed 6 bases from V and 2 bases from J; junction bases left unmatched: 1. The germline CDR1 and CDR2 sequences are SNHLY and FYNNEI. The CDR3 has 14 residues. Broader study findings: With convalescent patients, a median 86.3% of reactive clones emerged solely after vaccination.

V gene TRBV2 combines with J gene TRBJ1-5, with 10 nucleotides matching TRBD1. Sequencing used CD4+ T cells from blood, cultured in vitro. The TCR originated in a human donor who had recovered from COVID-19. The CDR3 DNA reads as TGTGCCAGCAGCGGGACAGGGGGCAATCAGCCCCAGCATTTT. Its protein is CASSGTGGNQPQHF.